The T cell receptor beta chain described here comes from a study of T cells in Graves' hyperthyroidism and ophthalmopathy. This clonotype was seen only a few times. Its antigen remains unknown. Notes on the study in general: Ophthalmopathy was distinguished from stable hyperthyroidism by 13 V-J signatures.

Researchers took RNA transcripts and amplified the TCR beta CDR3 regions from them. When the TCR CDR3 underwent first-round RT-PCR, the HTBI primer set was used. TCRdb processed the multiplex PCR reads anew with MiXCR; each CDR3 protein has one entry. The table includes some 400,000 distinct CDR3 sequences, about 18% detected once. The CDR3 totals 21 residues. The J segment lost 1 base and the V segment lost 4 bases, leaving 23 bases of the junction unmatched. The V gene's germline CDR1 is SNHLY and CDR2 FYNNEI. This chain links TRBV2 with TRBJ2-7; 9 positions match TRBD1. The TCR originated in a young woman with Graves' hyperthyroidism. Sequencing input: blood. The CDR3 DNA reads TGTGCCAGCAGTGCAGATTCCGGGACAGGGTTGAGGAAAGGTTGGTCCTACGAGCAGTACTTC. It is translated as CASSADSGTGLRKGWSYEQYF.